This T cell receptor beta chain comes out of a study of blood T cell repertoires in COVID-19. About the research overall: There were acute and convalescent COVID-19 samples, and they came from the United States, Italy and Spain. Sample material is recorded as cDNA or gDNA derived from T cells, B-cell-depleted T cells, or PBMCs.

Trimming shortened V by 4 bases and J by 1 base, and 6 bases separated the two germline ends. Germline V CDR1 and CDR2: KGHDR, SFDVKD. This CDR3 contains 13 residues. As handled by the study authors: The assay estimated nucleated cells by amplifying reference gene primers. Generated by immunoSEQ multiplex PCR, the TCRdb table keeps only in-frame clones and is missing some. V, J and clone size are taken as reported in that table, and D and trimming were inferred from the DNA itself. The data contain more than 100,000 clones, roughly 83% of them seen just once; the ten biggest clones take up 1.4% to 1.5%.

The receptor was derived from a man between 60 and 75 years old with acute or convalescent COVID-19. Source material: peripheral blood. The V gene is TRBV24-1, the J gene TRBJ1-2; D gene ambiguous. In DNA form, the CDR3 reads TGTGCCACCAGTGAGGCAGTTAACTATGGCTACACCTTC. Translating gives CATSEAVNYGYTF.